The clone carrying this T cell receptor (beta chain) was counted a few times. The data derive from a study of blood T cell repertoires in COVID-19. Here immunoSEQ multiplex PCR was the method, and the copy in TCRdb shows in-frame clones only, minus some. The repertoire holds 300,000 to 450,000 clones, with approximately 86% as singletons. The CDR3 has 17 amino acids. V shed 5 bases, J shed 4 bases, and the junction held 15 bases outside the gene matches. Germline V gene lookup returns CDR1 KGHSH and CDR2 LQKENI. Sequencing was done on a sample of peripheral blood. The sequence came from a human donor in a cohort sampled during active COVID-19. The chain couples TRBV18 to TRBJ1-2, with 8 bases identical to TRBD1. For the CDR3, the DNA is TGTGCCAGCTCATCAGACCCGACAGGGGTCTATTCCTATGGCTACACCTTC. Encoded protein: CASSSDPTGVYSYGYTF.